The 20 T cell receptor beta chains given below trace back to one sample, sequenced in a study of T cell repertoires in cytomegalovirus infection. TCRdb analysed the reads with MiXCR anew, one entry per CDR3 protein. Of about a million distinct CDR3 sequences listed, less than 35% were seen once; the top ten hold around 15%. Their target antigens are unknown. The sequences come from cultured CD8+ T cells from PBMCs, collected from culture after CMV antigen stimulation. The receptors were sampled from a human donor in good health (CMV status not recorded). Some clones in this sample may be carry-over from other donors' samples.

By proportion, this clonotype is medium-sized (0.01 to 0.1%). J is TRBJ2-7 and V is TRBV7-6; TRBD2 might be the D (7 bases). CDR3 length: 16 residues. Trimming left V 8 bases short and J 4 bases short, with 24 bases between. Germline CDR1 and CDR2: SGHVS and FNYEAQ. The CDR3 sequence is CASSRGVGGEGYEQYF. In nucleotides, the CDR3 is TGTGCCAGCTCTCGGGGGGTAGGGGGTGAGGGGTACGAGCAGTACTTC.

V is TRBV29-1 and J is TRBJ2-7, with 9 nucleotides matching TRBD1. V was clipped by 6 bases and J by 3 bases; unmatched bases: 9. CDR1 and CDR2 from the germline V gene are SQVTM and ANQGSEA. The CDR3 loop spans 14 amino acids. In DNA form, the CDR3 reads TGCAGCGTCCGGGACAGGGAGGCCCTCTACGAGCAGTACTTC. Its translation is CSVRDREALYEQYF.

V gene TRBV10-3 combines with J gene TRBJ2-7; a possible D gene is TRBD2 (5 bases). Germline CDR1 is ENHRY and CDR2 is SYGVKD. The V end lost 0 bases, the J end lost 7 bases, and 7 bases lay between the germline ends. This CDR3 spans 12 amino acids. CDR3 region: CAISESPGEQYV. In nucleotides, the CDR3 is TGTGCCATCAGTGAGTCCCCGGGGGAGCAGTACGTC.

V and J are TRBV7-6 and TRBJ2-3; no reliable D call. Looked up from germline, CDR1 is SGHVS and CDR2 is FNYEAQ. The germline V and J ends were trimmed by 3 bases and 0 bases, with 10 bases remaining between them. The CDR3 runs to 15 residues. CDR3 DNA sequence: TGTGCCAGCAGCTTCAGTACCCAAAGCACAGATACGCAGTATTTT. Translated: CASSFSTQSTDTQYF.

This chain connects TRBV28 to TRBJ2-7; the D is unclear. This CDR3 has 14 amino acids. Germline V gene sequence: CDR1 MDHEN, CDR2 SYDVKM. Between the trimmed V and J ends, which lost 5 bases and 5 bases, there was a span of 16 bases. CDR3 protein: CASSTLRTGNEQYV. CDR3 nucleotides: TGTGCCAGCAGTACTTTACGAACGGGCAACGAGCAGTACGTC.

The genes are TRBV5-1 and TRBJ2-7; 8 bases agree with TRBD1. Per the germline V gene, CDR1 is SGHRS and CDR2 is YFSETQ. The CDR3 is 14 amino acids. V lost 0 bases to trimming and J lost 7 bases; unmatched junction nucleotides: 6. The CDR3 nucleotides are TGCGCCAGCAGCTTGGGGACAGGGACGGAGGAGCAGTACGTC. Amino acid sequence: CASSLGTGTEEQYV.

The chain links TRBV9 to TRBJ1-1; 7 positions agree with TRBD1. This CDR3 is 16 amino acids long. V was pared by 3 bases and J by 2 bases, with 10 bases of the junction left unmatched. Germline CDR1 reads SGDLS; CDR2 reads YYNGEE. The CDR3 DNA reads TGTGCCAGCAGCGATCCTCTACAGGGGTCCAACACTGAAGCTTTCTTT. This sequence encodes CASSDPLQGSNTEAFF.

This chain joins TRBV4-2 and TRBJ2-2; 8 bases map to TRBD1. V was clipped by 4 bases and J by 0 bases; unmatched bases: 4. The germline CDR1 and CDR2 sequences are LGHNA and YNFKEQ. The length of the CDR3 is 16 residues. Here the CDR3 reads CASSLGQGPNTGELFF. As DNA, the CDR3 is TGTGCCAGCAGCCTAGGACAGGGACCGAACACCGGGGAGCTGTTTTTT.

The chain has TRBV4-3 and TRBJ2-2; perhaps TRBD2 as D (6 bases). V lost 4 bases and J lost 5, with 17 bases in between. There are 16 residues in the CDR3. The V gene's germline CDR1 is LGHNA and CDR2 YSLEER. CDR3 sequence reads: CASSLAAGWGTGELFF. CDR3 nucleotides: TGCGCCAGCAGCCTGGCCGCGGGATGGGGGACCGGGGAGCTGTTTTTT.

The rearrangement joins TRBV3-1 to TRBJ2-2; D is perhaps TRBD2 (6 bases). V gave up 7 bases and J gave up 4 bases, with 16 bases separating them. Germline CDR1 is LGHDT and CDR2 is YNNKEL (reference sequence). The CDR3 extends over 15 amino acids. In DNA form, the CDR3 reads TGTGCCAGCACTCAGAGCGGGTTGGGCACCGGGGAGCTGTTTTTT. This translates into CASTQSGLGTGELFF.

This clonotype was observed a handful of times. This chain joins TRBV6-1 and TRBJ2-1; maybe TRBD1 (5 bases). The CDR3 runs to 13 residues. V dropped 0 bases and J dropped 7 bases, with 7 bases sitting between them. From germline, CDR1 is MNHNS and CDR2 SASEGT. The DNA for the CDR3 is TGTGCCAGCAGTGAAGCGCCAGGGAATGAGCAGTTCTTC. Protein sequence: CASSEAPGNEQFF.

The genes are TRBV10-3 and TRBJ2-3; TRBD2 matches at 9 bases. V dropped 4 bases and J dropped 2; count of bases not matched to a gene: 7. The CDR3 runs to 16 residues. Looked up from germline, CDR1 is ENHRY and CDR2 is SYGVKD. CDR3 in DNA: TGTGCCATCAGTGTTGAAGCGGGGGGACTCACAGATACGCAGTATTTT. It encodes CAISVEAGGLTDTQYF.

This chain joins TRBV27 and TRBJ2-5; possible D gene TRBD2, 6 bases. The ends were cut back, 7 bases at V and 5 bases at J, with 11 bases in the middle. Germline V gene sequence: CDR1 MNHEY, CDR2 SMNVEV (reference sequence). The CDR3 sequence is 12 residues long. The CDR3 bases are TGTGCCAGCACCGGGGCGGGGGAGACCCAGTACTTC. It specifies CASTGAGETQYF.

Only a few counts were recorded for this clonotype. The CDR3 region is CASSLSWTPQDEQYF. CDR3 DNA sequence: TGTGCCAGCAGCCTTTCCTGGACACCGCAGGACGAGCAGTACTTC. The rearrangement uses TRBV11-3 and TRBJ2-7, with a tentative D call TRBD1 (5 bases). The CDR3 length is 15 residues. The germline V and J ends were trimmed by 5 bases and 5 bases, with 19 bases remaining between them. From germline, CDR1 is SGHNT and CDR2 YENEEA.

This clonotype was picked up one time. The genes are TRBV24-1 and TRBJ1-1; weak D call: TRBD1 (5 bases). The CDR3 length is 13 residues. Germline CDR1 is KGHDR and CDR2 is SFDVKD. V lost 5 bases, J lost 5 bases, and 11 bases lay in between. CDR3 sequence: CATSVAGGTEAFF. The CDR3, as DNA: TGTGCCACCAGTGTGGCCGGGGGGACTGAAGCTTTCTTT.

This clonotype was seen more than once but under ten times. The J gene is TRBJ1-6, the V gene TRBV28; no reliable D call. V dropped 8 bases and J dropped 2 bases, with 10 bases sitting between them. CDR3 length: 14 amino acids. Per germline, CDR1 MDHEN and CDR2 SYDVKM. CDR3 nucleotide sequence: TGTGCCAGCGGCGAGGAGGCCTATAATTCACCCCTCCACTTT. Translating gives CASGEEAYNSPLHF.

The chain uses TRBV2 and TRBJ1-2; D may be TRBD1 (5 bases). The CDR3 totals 10 residues. Trimming left V 7 bases short and J 8 bases short, with 8 bases between. Germline V lookup: CDR1 SNHLY, CDR2 FYNNEI. CDR3 region: CASNGGGYTF. Here the CDR3 DNA reads TGTGCCAGCAATGGGGGAGGCTACACCTTC.

The rearrangement joins TRBV5-1 to TRBJ1-2; D gene unclear. Germline loops: CDR1 SGHRS, CDR2 YFSETQ. The CDR3 sequence is 12 residues long. V lost 3 bases and J lost 6, with 9 bases in between. CDR3 amino acids: CASSSGSHGYTF. In nucleotides, the CDR3 is TGCGCCAGCAGCTCCGGGTCCCATGGCTACACCTTC.

This sequence joins TRBV27 and TRBJ1-1, with D maybe TRBD1 (5 bases). The germline CDR1 and CDR2 sequences are MNHEY and SMNVEV (reference sequence). The CDR3 is made up of 15 amino acids. Trimming shortened V by 11 bases and J by 0 bases, and 19 bases separated the two germline ends. The CDR3 region is CASYPGRTLNTEAFF. The DNA for the CDR3 is TGTGCCTCTTACCCGGGGCGAACCCTGAACACTGAAGCTTTCTTT.

The chain combines TRBV5-1 with TRBJ1-6, with a weak D call TRBD1 (5 bases). Germline V CDR1 and CDR2: SGHRS, YFSETQ. V gave up 5 bases and J gave up 7 bases, with 13 bases separating them. The CDR3 extends over 14 amino acids. CDR3 coding DNA: TGCGCCAGCAGTGGGGACGGTTACAATTCACCCCTCCACTTT. Residues: CASSGDGYNSPLHF. The whole variable domain, filled in from reference TRBV5-1 and TRBJ1-6, reads KAGVTQTPRYLIKTRGQQVTLSCSPISGHRSVSWYQQTPGQGLQFLFEYFSETQRNKGNFPGRFSGRQFSNSRSEMNVSTLELGDSALYLCASSGDGYNSPLHFGNGTRLTVT.